One and the same sample provided the 20 T cell receptor beta chains below, sequenced in a study of cytomegalovirus exposure and HLA in healthy donors (dated by TCRdb to the late 2010s). The method was the immunoSEQ multiplex PCR assay. The multiplex PCR relied on a mix of 60 forward primers for TCR Vbeta segments and 13 reverse primers for TCR Jbeta segments. Not all clones reach the TCRdb copy of this immuneACCESS table, which keeps in-frame sequences only. Checked studies attribute under half of the gap to unresolved V genes and leave the rest unexplained. This sample lists tens of thousands of clones; around 80% were detected once. The top ten hold about 12% of the sample. Sequencing was performed on PBMCs. These receptors all come from a male donor in good health and CMV-seropositive.

CDR3 nucleotides: TGTGCCAGCAGCTTGGGGCTAGCGGTCTTAGGAGATACGCAGTATTTT. The encoded protein is CASSLGLAVLGDTQYF. V and J are TRBV5-5 and TRBJ2-3; TRBD2 agrees at 7 bases. The CDR3 totals 16 residues. V shed 0 bases and J 5 bases; nucleotides not matched to a gene: 9. Germline V gene data show CDR1 as SGHKS and CDR2 as YYEKEE (reference sequence).

This sequence joins TRBV7-9 and TRBJ2-5; TRBD2 matches 8 bases. The length of the CDR3 is 17 residues. V was clipped by 3 bases and J by 4 bases; unmatched bases: 13. Germline V lookup: CDR1 SEHNR, CDR2 FQNEAQ (reference sequence). The chain's CDR3 is CASSLLRGVPPSETQYF. CDR3 nucleotide sequence: TGTGCCAGCAGCTTGTTGCGGGGGGTACCGCCGTCAGAGACCCAGTACTTC.

The rearrangement uses TRBV29-1 and TRBJ2-2; TRBD2 agrees at 11 bases. The length of the CDR3 is 15 residues. V was pared by 7 bases and J by 6 bases, with 10 bases of the junction left unmatched. Per germline, CDR1 SQVTM and CDR2 ANQGSEA. CDR3 protein: CSGRSGTSGSGELFF. CDR3 in DNA: TGCAGCGGTCGCTCCGGGACTAGCGGATCCGGGGAGCTGTTTTTT.

The V and J genes are TRBV9 and TRBJ2-6, with 7 bases matching TRBD1. The CDR3 has 17 residues. CDR1 and CDR2 from the germline V gene are SGDLS and YYNGEE. Germline trimming cut 0 bases from V and 3 bases from J; bases unmatched to any gene: 6. CDR3 sequence: CASSVVSQGVGANVLTF. The CDR3, as DNA: TGTGCCAGCAGCGTAGTGTCTCAGGGGGTTGGGGCCAACGTCCTGACTTTC.

This clone was detected only once. This chain joins TRBV6-5 and TRBJ2-3, with unresolved D. The V end lost 7 bases, the J end lost 6 bases, and 8 bases lay between the germline ends. The CDR3 has 11 residues. From germline, CDR1 is MNHEY and CDR2 SVGAGI. For the CDR3, the DNA is TGTGCCAGCACCTTACATGATACGCAGTATTTT. It yields the protein CASTLHDTQYF.

The V call is TRBV7-9, the J call TRBJ1-3, with D uncertain. CDR3 length equals 14 residues. The germline V gene has CDR1 SEHNR and CDR2 FQNEAQ (reference sequence). V lost 3 bases to trimming and J lost 8 bases, with 14 bases between them. The CDR3 here is CASSFTHPPDTIYF. CDR3 sequence (DNA): TGTGCCAGCAGCTTCACTCACCCCCCGGACACCATATATTTT.

Written as DNA, the CDR3 is TGTGCCAGCAGCTTCGCGGGAGGGACCTACGAGCAGTACTTC. Its protein product is CASSFAGGTYEQYF. The chain combines TRBV7-9 with TRBJ2-7, with TRBD2 identical over 9 bases. The J segment lost 2 bases and the V segment lost 3 bases, leaving 2 bases of the junction unmatched. Germline CDR1 and CDR2: SEHNR and FQNEAQ (reference sequence). The length of the CDR3 is 14 residues.

This chain uses TRBV6-5 with TRBJ2-5; D is unresolved. The CDR3 contains 12 residues. Trimming left V 3 bases short and J 5 bases short, with 7 bases between. Germline CDR1 is MNHEY and CDR2 is SVGAGI. The chain's CDR3 is CASSYSMETQYF. CDR3 sequence (DNA): TGTGCCAGCAGTTATAGTATGGAGACCCAGTACTTC.

This chain joins TRBV7-8 and TRBJ2-5; tentatively, D is TRBD1 (9 bases). V lost 5 bases and J 11 bases, leaving 27 bases between the germline ends. The CDR3 contains 16 residues. Germline V gene data show CDR1 as SGHVS and CDR2 as FQNEAQ. CDR3: CASSAGAGTGTREQYF. CDR3 nucleotide sequence: TGTGCCAGCAGCGCAGGCGCCGGGACAGGGACTAGGGAGCAGTACTTC. Using reference TRBV7-8 and TRBJ2-5 for the parts outside the CDR3, the full variable domain is GAGVSQSPRYKVAKRGQDVALRCDPISGHVSLFWYQQALGQGPEFLTYFQNEAQLDKSGLPSDRFFAERPEGSVSTLKIQRTQQEDSAVYLCASSAGAGTGTREQYFGPGTRLLVL.

This clone has more than one count but fewer than ten. The chain recombines TRBV6-5 with TRBJ1-3; weak D call: TRBD1 (5 bases). Deletions cut 4 bases from V and 2 bases from J, with 12 bases between. This CDR3 contains 15 residues. Looked up from germline, CDR1 is MNHEY and CDR2 is SVGAGI. The CDR3 sequence: CASSLTAYTGNTIYF. The CDR3 DNA reads TGTGCCAGCAGTTTGACAGCGTATACTGGAAACACCATATATTTT.

The J gene is TRBJ2-2, the V gene TRBV7-3, with D perhaps matching TRBD2 (5 bases). The CDR3 contains 13 residues. V lost 5 bases and J 4 bases, leaving 8 bases between the germline ends. CDR1 and CDR2 (germline): SGHTA, FQGTGA. CDR3 sequence (DNA): TGTGCCAGCAGCCCAGAGGGCACCGGGGAGCTGTTTTTT. This translates into CASSPEGTGELFF.

The V call is TRBV23-1, the J call TRBJ2-5; the match to TRBD2 covers 11 bases. TRBV23-1 is reported as an ORF; its role is uncertain. With V trimmed by 11 bases and J by 11 bases, 22 bases remained unmatched. The length of the CDR3 is 16 residues. The DNA of the CDR3 is TGCGCCTTCTTCCCAGACAGGGGTAGCGGGAGGGTAGAGCAGTACTTC. It specifies CAFFPDRGSGRVEQYF.

The sample holds a few counts of this clone. The chain employs TRBV27 and TRBJ2-6, with 9 positions matching TRBD1. V gave up 7 bases and J gave up 4 bases; unmatched junction bases: 8. Germline values: CDR1 MNHEY, CDR2 SMNVEV (reference sequence). The CDR3 spans 16 residues. In DNA, the CDR3 is TGTGCCAGCACCAAAATACAGGGGGCCGGGGCCAACGTCCTGACTTTC. Translating it yields CASTKIQGAGANVLTF.

The rearrangement links TRBV29-1 to TRBJ2-3; 9 nucleotides match TRBD1. Germline-derived CDR1 and CDR2 are SQVTM and ANQGSEA. This CDR3 has 13 residues. Unmatched junction bases numbered 4, after V lost 6 bases and J lost 3 bases. CDR3 nucleotides: TGCAGCGTGGGACAGGGTAGTACAGATACGCAGTATTTT. As protein: CSVGQGSTDTQYF.

This clone was seen more than once but under ten times. Other DNA sequences from this sample encode an identical CDR3 as well. The rearrangement joins TRBV5-1 to TRBJ2-3; D is perhaps TRBD2 (6 bases). V was trimmed by 4 bases and J by 3 bases, leaving 9 bases between them. CDR3 length: 13 residues. CDR1 SGHRS and CDR2 YFSETQ come from the germline V gene. Here the CDR3 DNA reads TGCGCCAGCAGCCGTGGAGGGACAGATACGCAGTATTTT. It encodes CASSRGGTDTQYF.

The CDR3 DNA reads as TGTGCCACCAGCAGAGAGCTAGGGGCCTACGAGCAGTACTTC. Residues: CATSRELGAYEQYF. The rearrangement links TRBV15 to TRBJ2-7; TRBD1 might be the D (5 bases). Deletions cut 0 bases from V and 2 bases from J, with 8 bases between. Germline V CDR1 and CDR2: LNHNV, YYDKDF (reference sequence). This CDR3 has 14 amino acids.

This clone was seen only once. The CDR3 DNA is TGTGCCTGGAGCCTCTCGGGACTCTCTGGGGCCAACGTCCTGACTTTC. This gives the protein CAWSLSGLSGANVLTF. The rearrangement uses TRBV30 and TRBJ2-6; tentatively, D is TRBD2 (6 bases). V shed 3 bases and J shed 0 bases, with 12 bases lying between them. The CDR3 is made up of 16 amino acids. Germline V CDR1 and CDR2: GTSNPN, SVGIG (reference sequence).

The chain carries TRBV2 and TRBJ1-5; no clear D. V lost 4 bases and J 7 bases, leaving 14 bases between the germline ends. CDR1 and CDR2 (germline): SNHLY, FYNNEI. CDR3 length: 14 residues. CDR3: CASSVAQPGQPQHF. The CDR3 nucleotides are TGTGCCAGCAGTGTCGCACAGCCGGGACAGCCCCAGCATTTT.

This clone appeared a single time. V gene TRBV7-9 combines with J gene TRBJ1-1; 9 nucleotides align to TRBD1. The CDR3 spans 15 residues. Germline assignment: CDR1 SEHNR and CDR2 FQNEAQ (reference sequence). With V trimmed by 4 bases and J by 8 bases, 11 bases remained unmatched. DNA of the CDR3: TGTGCCAGCAGCTCCCGGACAGGGGCCCTCTTCGAAGCTTTCTTT. Protein sequence: CASSSRTGALFEAFF. Full variable domain (rest looked up from reference TRBV7-9 and TRBJ1-1): DTGVSQNPRHKITKRGQNVTFRCDPISEHNRLYWYRQTLGQGPEFLTYFQNEAQLEKSRLLSDRFSAERPKGSFSTLEIQRTEQGDSAMYLCASSSRTGALFEAFFGQGTRLTVV.

The rearrangement uses TRBV7-2 and TRBJ1-3, with 7 bases matching TRBD1. CDR3 length: 15 amino acids. Looked up from germline, CDR1 is SGHTA and CDR2 is FQGNSA. Trimming removed 6 bases from V and 2 bases from J; junction bases left unmatched: 7. The CDR3 is CASRLGQIPGNTIYF. Written as DNA, the CDR3 is TGTGCCAGCAGGCTGGGACAGATCCCTGGAAACACCATATATTTT.